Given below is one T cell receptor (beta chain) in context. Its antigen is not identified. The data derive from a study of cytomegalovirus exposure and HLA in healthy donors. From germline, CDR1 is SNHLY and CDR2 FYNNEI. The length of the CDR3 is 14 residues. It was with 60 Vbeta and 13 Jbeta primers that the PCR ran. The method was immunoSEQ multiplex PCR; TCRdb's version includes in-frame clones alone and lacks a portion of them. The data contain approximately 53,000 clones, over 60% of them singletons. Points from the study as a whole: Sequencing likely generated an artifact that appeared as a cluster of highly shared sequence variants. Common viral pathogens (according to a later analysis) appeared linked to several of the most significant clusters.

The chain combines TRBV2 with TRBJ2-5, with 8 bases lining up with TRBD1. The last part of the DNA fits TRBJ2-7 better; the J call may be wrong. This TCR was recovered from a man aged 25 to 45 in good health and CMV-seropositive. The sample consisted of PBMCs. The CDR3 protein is CASSGTGGVYEQYF. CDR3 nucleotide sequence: TGTGCCAGCAGTGGAACAGGGGGAGTCTACGAGCAGTACTTC.